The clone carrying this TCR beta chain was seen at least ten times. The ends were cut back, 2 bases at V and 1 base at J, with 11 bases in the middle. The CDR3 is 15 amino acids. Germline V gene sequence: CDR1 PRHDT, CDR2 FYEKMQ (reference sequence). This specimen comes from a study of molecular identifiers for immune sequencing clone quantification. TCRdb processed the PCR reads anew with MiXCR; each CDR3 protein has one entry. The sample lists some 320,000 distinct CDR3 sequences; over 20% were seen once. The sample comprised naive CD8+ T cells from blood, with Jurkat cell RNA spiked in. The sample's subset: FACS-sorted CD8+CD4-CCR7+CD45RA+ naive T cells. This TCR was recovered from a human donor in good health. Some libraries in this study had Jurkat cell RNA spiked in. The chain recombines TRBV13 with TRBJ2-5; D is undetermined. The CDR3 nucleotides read TGTGCCAGCAGCTTATTGGGTCAGACCCAAGAGACCCAGTACTTC. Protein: CASSLLGQTQETQYF.